This paragraph covers one T cell receptor beta chain sequence. This specimen belongs to a study of blood T cell repertoires in COVID-19. Sequenced by immunoSEQ multiplex PCR; TCRdb stores in-frame clones only, minus some. This table holds approximately 490,000 clones, around nine tenths found once. The CDR3 has 15 amino acids. After removal of 7 bases from V and 3 bases from J, the junction contained 11 bases not matched to a gene. Germline V gene sequence: CDR1 MNHNY, CDR2 SVGAGI (reference sequence). This chain connects TRBV6-6 to TRBJ1-2, with TRBD1 matching over 7 bases. Sequences were obtained from PBMCs or T cells enriched from blood (not recorded which). The receptor comes from a woman aged 60-75 years who had recovered from COVID-19. Here the CDR3 reads CASTPPKGADYGYTF. The CDR3 DNA sequence: TGTGCCAGCACTCCCCCGAAGGGGGCGGACTATGGCTACACCTTC.